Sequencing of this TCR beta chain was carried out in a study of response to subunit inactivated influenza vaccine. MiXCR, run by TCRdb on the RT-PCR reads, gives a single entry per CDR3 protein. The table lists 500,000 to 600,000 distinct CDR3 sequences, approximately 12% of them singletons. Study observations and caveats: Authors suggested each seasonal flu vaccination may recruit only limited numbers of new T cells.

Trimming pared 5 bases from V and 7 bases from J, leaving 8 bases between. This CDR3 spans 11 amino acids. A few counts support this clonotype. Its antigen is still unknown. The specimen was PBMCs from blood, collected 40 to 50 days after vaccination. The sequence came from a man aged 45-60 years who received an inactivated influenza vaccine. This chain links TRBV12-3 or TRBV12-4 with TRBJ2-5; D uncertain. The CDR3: CASSGVLTQYF. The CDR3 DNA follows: TGTGCCAGCAGTGGGGTATTGACCCAGTACTTC.